These T cell receptor beta chains were read from a single sample in a study of blood T cell repertoires in COVID-19. Measured with immunoSEQ multiplex PCR; TCRdb has only the in-frame clones, and not every one. In the table there are some 210,000 clones, around four fifths of which are singletons. The specimen sequenced was peripheral blood. The receptors stem from a man aged 45-65 years with active or convalescent COVID-19. Each CDR3 is given with its conserved first and last residue. A D gene is named only where the DNA matches it firmly. Not all rows give a size; the values are once, few, many and, for expanded clones, a class.

J | D | size | V | DNA | CDR3
TRBJ1-1 | . | . | TRBV9 | TGTGCCAGCAGCGTAGCCGGGGAAGGAAGAACTGAAGCTTTCTTT | CASSVAGEGRTEAFF
TRBJ1-1 | . | . | TRBV5-1 | TGCGCCAGCAGCTTGTGGGCAGGGCGAAGCACTGAAGCTTTCTTT | CASSLWAGRSTEAFF
TRBJ2-7 | TRBD1 | . | TRBV6-5 | TGTGCCAGCAGTCCCTGGACAGGGGTTCCCTACGAGCAGTACTTC | CASSPWTGVPYEQYF
TRBJ2-7 | . | . | TRBV3-1/TRBV3-2 | TGTGCCAGCAGCCAAGAGTCCGGCGGGTCCTACGAGCAGTACTTC | CASSQESGGSYEQYF
TRBJ2-3 | TRBD2 | . | TRBV4-2 | TGTGCCAGCAGCCAAGGACTAGCGGTTAGCACAGATACGCAGTATTTT | CASSQGLAVSTDTQYF
TRBJ2-5 | TRBD2 | . | TRBV15 | TGTGCCACCAGCATCCGCCCCGGACTAGCCAAAGAGACCCAGTACTTC | CATSIRPGLAKETQYF
TRBJ2-2 | TRBD1 | . | TRBV29-1 | TGCAGCGTTTGGGACAGGAGGAACACCGGGGAGCTGTTTTTT | CSVWDRRNTGELFF
TRBJ2-3 | TRBD2 | once | TRBV7-2 | TGTGCCAGCAGCTCTGGTGGGGGGGCGCAGTATTTT | CASSSGGGAQYF
TRBJ1-2 | . | once | TRBV30 | TGTGCCTGGAGTGTGGAGACAGATTATGGCTACACCTTC | CAWSVETDYGYTF
TRBJ2-2 | TRBD1 | . | TRBV10-2 | TGCGCCAGCATCCCCCGGACAGGGTGGAACGGGGAGCTGTTTTTT | CASIPRTGWNGELFF
TRBJ1-2 | . | once | TRBV23-1 | TGCGCCAGCAGTCAATCGCTGGGACACCTGAACTATGGCTACACCTTC | CASSQSLGHLNYGYTF
TRBJ2-3 | . | . | TRBV7-9 | TGTGCCAGCAGCTCTCCGGGACTCAGCACAGATACGCAGTATTTT | CASSSPGLSTDTQYF
TRBJ1-2 | TRBD1 | . | TRBV3-1/TRBV3-2 | TGTGCCAGCAGTCCGGGACAGGGATCTAACTATGGCTACACCTTC | CASSPGQGSNYGYTF
TRBJ2-1 | TRBD2 | . | TRBV4-1 | TGCGCCAGCAGCCGGACTAGCAGCAATGAGCAGTTCTTC | CASSRTSSNEQFF
TRBJ1-2 | TRBD1 | . | TRBV19 | TGTGCCAGTAGTATATGGGGGACAGGAAGCTACACCTTC | CASSIWGTGSYTF
TRBJ1-2 | . | . | TRBV19 | TGTGCCAGTAGTTTCAGGGCGTCCTATGGCTACACCTTC | CASSFRASYGYTF
TRBJ1-1 | TRBD1 | . | TRBV6-2/TRBV6-3 | TGTGCCAGCAGTCCCCGACAGGGAAAGGTTGCGGACACTGAAGCTTTCTTT | CASSPRQGKVADTEAFF
TRBJ2-3 | TRBD2 | once | TRBV5-5 | TGTGCCAGCAGCTTCGGGACTAGCGGGGGCGGGGATACGCAGTATTTT | CASSFGTSGGGDTQYF
TRBJ2-1 | TRBD2 | few | TRBV2 | TGTGCCAGCCTACCCCAGACTAGCGGCTATGAGCAGTTCTTC | CASLPQTSGYEQFF
TRBJ1-2 | TRBD1 | . | TRBV18 | TGTGCCAGCTCGGTCGGTACCTTAGGGGGCTACAACTTC | CASSVGTLGGYNF
TRBJ2-1 | TRBD2 | . | TRBV11-3 | TGTGCCAGCAGCTTAGGGCGGGGGGGCGGCAATGAGCAGTTCTTC | CASSLGRGGGNEQFF
TRBJ2-3 | TRBD1 | . | TRBV7-6 | TGTGCCAGCAGCTTATCTGTCGGGACAGCCCAAGATACGCAGTATTTT | CASSLSVGTAQDTQYF
TRBJ1-2 | . | . | TRBV18 | TGTGCCAGCTCACCGACAGACTCAAATAACTATGGCTACACCTTC | CASSPTDSNNYGYTF
TRBJ2-2 | TRBD2 | . | TRBV14 | TGTGCCAGCAGCCGATACGGGGGGGCCAGGGGCACCGGGGAGCTGTTTTTT | CASSRYGGARGTGELFF
TRBJ2-7 | TRBD1 | . | TRBV19 | TGTGCCAGTAGTATTCAAGGGGGCGAAGGCTACGAGCAGTACTTC | CASSIQGGEGYEQYF
TRBJ2-1 | TRBD2 | . | TRBV4-1 | TGCGCCAGCAGCCAAGCCGACTTTCTTGGGGGGGGCTACAATGAGCAGTTCTTC | CASSQADFLGGGYNEQFF
TRBJ2-3 | TRBD2 | once | TRBV4-3 | TGCGCCAGCAGCCAAGATCGGCGGGGGGATGGTACACAGTATTTT | CASSQDRRGDGTQYF